This T cell receptor beta chain was sequenced in a study of blood T cell repertoires in COVID-19. About the study: Both acute and convalescent COVID-19 samples were obtained from the United States, Italy and Spain. T cells, B-cell-depleted T cells, or PBMCs provided the cDNA or gDNA that served as material.

Authors' methods: Nucleated cell number was recorded as an estimate derived from reference gene primer amplification. The protocol was immunoSEQ multiplex PCR, while the TCRdb copy is restricted to in-frame clones and leaves out a portion. V and J calls and clone size are those listed in that table; D and trimming were worked out from the DNA. The data contain 120,000 to 150,000 clones, about four fifths of them seen just once; the ten biggest clones take up 5.5% to 7%. Trimming at V came to 4 bases and at J to 0 bases, leaving 5 bases not matched to a gene. The CDR3 runs 17 residues. Germline CDR1 reads SGHTA; CDR2 reads FQGTGA.

The receptor's source is a human donor in a cohort sampled during active COVID-19. Source material: peripheral blood. The rearrangement links TRBV7-3 to TRBJ2-2; TRBD2 aligns across 10 bases. The CDR3 is CASSSQTSGPNTGELFF. CDR3 bases: TGTGCCAGCAGCTCCCAGACTAGCGGGCCGAACACCGGGGAGCTGTTTTTT.